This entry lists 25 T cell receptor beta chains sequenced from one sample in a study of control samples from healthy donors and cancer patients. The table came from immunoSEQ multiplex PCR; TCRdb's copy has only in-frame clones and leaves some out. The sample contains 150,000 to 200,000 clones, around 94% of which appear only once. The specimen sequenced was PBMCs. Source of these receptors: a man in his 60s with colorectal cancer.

The CDR3 sequence: CASSLDSGTEQYF. The CDR3 nucleotides are TGTGCCAGCAGCTTAGATTCGGGGACCGAGCAGTACTTC. V and J are TRBV11-2 and TRBJ2-7; D is tentatively TRBD1 or TRBD2 (5 bases each). This CDR3 spans 13 amino acids. Between the trimmed V and J ends, which lost 0 bases and 6 bases, there was a span of 9 bases. Germline values: CDR1 SGHAT, CDR2 FQNNGV.

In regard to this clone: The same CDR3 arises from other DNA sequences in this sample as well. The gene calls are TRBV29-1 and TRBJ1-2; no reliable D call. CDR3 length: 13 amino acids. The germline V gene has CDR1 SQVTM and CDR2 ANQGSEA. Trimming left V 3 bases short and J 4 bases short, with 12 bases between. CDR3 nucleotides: TGCAGCGTTGAGATGAATCCCATCTATGGCTACACCTTC. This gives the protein CSVEMNPIYGYTF.

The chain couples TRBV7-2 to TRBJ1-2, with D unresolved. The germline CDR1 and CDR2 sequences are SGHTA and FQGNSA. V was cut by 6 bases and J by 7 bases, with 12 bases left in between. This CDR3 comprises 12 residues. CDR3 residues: CASSGGISGYTF. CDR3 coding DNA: TGTGCCAGCAGTGGCGGGATTTCTGGCTACACCTTC. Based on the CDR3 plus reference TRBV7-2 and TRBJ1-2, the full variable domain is GAGVSQSPSNKVTEKGKDVELRCDPISGHTALYWYRQSLGQGLEFLIYFQGNSAPDKSGLPSDRFSAERTGGSVSTLTIQRTQQEDSAVYLCASSGGISGYTFGSGTRLTVV.

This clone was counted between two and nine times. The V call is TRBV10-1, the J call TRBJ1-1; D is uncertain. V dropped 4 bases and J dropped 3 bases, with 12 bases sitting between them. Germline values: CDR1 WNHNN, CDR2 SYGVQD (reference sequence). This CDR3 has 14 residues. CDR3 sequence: CASSVRFFDTEAFF. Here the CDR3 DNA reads TGCGCCAGCAGTGTTAGGTTCTTCGACACTGAAGCTTTCTTT.

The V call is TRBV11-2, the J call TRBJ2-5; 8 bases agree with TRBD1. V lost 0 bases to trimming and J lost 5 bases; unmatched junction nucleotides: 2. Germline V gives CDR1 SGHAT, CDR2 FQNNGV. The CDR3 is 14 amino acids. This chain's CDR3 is CASSLDTGGETQYF. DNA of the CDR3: TGTGCCAGCAGCTTAGATACAGGGGGGGAGACCCAGTACTTC.

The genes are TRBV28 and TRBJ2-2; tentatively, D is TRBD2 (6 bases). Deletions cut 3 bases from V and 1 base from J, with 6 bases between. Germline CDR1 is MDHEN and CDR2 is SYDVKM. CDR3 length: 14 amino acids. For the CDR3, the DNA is TGTGCCAGCAGTTTGGGACTGAACACCGGGGAGCTGTTTTTT. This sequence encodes CASSLGLNTGELFF.

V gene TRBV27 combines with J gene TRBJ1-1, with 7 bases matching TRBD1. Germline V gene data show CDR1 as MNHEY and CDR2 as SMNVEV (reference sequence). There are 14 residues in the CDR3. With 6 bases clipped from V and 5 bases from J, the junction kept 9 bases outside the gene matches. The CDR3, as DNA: TGTGCCAGCAGCCGACAGGGACCCTTTACTGAAGCTTTCTTT. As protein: CASSRQGPFTEAFF.

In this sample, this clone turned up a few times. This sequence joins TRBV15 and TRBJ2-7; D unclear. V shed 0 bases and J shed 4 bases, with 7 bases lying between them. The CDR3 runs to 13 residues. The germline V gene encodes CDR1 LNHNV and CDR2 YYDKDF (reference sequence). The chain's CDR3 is CATSRDPQYEQYF. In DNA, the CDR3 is TGTGCCACCAGCAGAGATCCCCAATACGAGCAGTACTTC.

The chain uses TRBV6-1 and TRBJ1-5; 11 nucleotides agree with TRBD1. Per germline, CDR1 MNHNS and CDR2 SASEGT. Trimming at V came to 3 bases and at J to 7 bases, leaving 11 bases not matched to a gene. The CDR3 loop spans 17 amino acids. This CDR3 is CASSDFRTGGAGQPQHF. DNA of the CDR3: TGTGCCAGCAGTGACTTTAGGACAGGGGGCGCCGGGCAGCCCCAGCATTTT.

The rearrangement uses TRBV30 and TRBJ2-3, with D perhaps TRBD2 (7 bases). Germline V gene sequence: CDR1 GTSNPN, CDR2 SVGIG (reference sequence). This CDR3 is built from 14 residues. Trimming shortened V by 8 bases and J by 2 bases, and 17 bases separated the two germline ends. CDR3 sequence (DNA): TGTGCCGGAACGGGGGGCGGGTACACAGATACGCAGTATTTT. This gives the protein CAGTGGGYTDTQYF.

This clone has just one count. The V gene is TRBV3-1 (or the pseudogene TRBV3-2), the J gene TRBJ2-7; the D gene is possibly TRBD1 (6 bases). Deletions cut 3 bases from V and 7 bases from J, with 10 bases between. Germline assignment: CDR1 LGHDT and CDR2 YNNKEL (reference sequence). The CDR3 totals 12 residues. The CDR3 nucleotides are TGTGCCAGCAGCCAGACCGGGACAGAGCAGTACTTC. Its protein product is CASSQTGTEQYF.

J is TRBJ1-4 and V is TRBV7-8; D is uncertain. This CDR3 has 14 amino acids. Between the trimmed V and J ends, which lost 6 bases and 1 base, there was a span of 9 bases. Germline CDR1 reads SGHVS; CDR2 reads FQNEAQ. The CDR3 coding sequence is TGTGCCAGCAGTTTCACTCGAACTAATGAAAAACTGTTTTTT. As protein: CASSFTRTNEKLFF.

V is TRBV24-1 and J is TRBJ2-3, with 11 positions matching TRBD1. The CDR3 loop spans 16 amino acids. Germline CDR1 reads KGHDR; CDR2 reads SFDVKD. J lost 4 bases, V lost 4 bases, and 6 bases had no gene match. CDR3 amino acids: CATSDFGQGAADTQYF. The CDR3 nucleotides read TGTGCCACCAGTGACTTCGGACAGGGGGCCGCAGATACGCAGTATTTT.

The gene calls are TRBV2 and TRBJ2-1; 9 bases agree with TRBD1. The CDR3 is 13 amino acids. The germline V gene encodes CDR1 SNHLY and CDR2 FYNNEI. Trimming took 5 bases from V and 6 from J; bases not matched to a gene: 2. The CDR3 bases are TGTGCCAGCAGTCGGGACAGGGCCAATGAGCAGTTCTTC. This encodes CASSRDRANEQFF. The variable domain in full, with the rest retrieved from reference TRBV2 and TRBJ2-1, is EPEVTQTPSHQVTQMGQEVILRCVPISNHLYFYWYRQILGQKVEFLVSFYNNEISEKSEIFDDQFSVERPDGSNFTLKIRSTKLEDSAMYFCASSRDRANEQFFGPGTRLTVL.

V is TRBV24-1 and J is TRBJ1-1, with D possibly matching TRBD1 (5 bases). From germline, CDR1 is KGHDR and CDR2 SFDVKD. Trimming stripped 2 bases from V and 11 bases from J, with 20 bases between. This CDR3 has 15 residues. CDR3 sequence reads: CATSDSGGDSTKAFF. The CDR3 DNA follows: TGTGCCACCAGTGATTCAGGAGGGGACTCGACGAAGGCTTTCTTT.

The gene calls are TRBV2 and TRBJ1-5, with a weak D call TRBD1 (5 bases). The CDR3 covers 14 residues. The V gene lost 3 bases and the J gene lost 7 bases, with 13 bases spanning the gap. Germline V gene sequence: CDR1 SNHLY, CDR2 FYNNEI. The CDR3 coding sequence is TGTGCCAGCAGTGATCCTCAGGGTCGGCAGCCCCAGCATTTT. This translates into CASSDPQGRQPQHF. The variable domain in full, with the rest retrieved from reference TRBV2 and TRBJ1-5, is EPEVTQTPSHQVTQMGQEVILRCVPISNHLYFYWYRQILGQKVEFLVSFYNNEISEKSEIFDDQFSVERPDGSNFTLKIRSTKLEDSAMYFCASSDPQGRQPQHFGDGTRLSIL.

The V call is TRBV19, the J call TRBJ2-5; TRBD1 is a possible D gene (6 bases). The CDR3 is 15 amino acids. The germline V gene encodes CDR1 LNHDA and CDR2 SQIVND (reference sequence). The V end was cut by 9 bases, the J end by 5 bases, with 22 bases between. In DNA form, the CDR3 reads TGTGCCAGCTCACCCACCGGACAGTCGGGGGAGACCCAGTACTTC. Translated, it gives CASSPTGQSGETQYF.

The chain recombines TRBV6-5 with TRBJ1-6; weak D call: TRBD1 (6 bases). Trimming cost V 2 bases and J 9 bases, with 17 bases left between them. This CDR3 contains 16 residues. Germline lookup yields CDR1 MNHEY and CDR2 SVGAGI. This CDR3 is CASSYLRDKSSSPLHF. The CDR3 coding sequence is TGTGCCAGCAGTTACCTCCGGGACAAGTCATCTTCACCCCTCCACTTT.

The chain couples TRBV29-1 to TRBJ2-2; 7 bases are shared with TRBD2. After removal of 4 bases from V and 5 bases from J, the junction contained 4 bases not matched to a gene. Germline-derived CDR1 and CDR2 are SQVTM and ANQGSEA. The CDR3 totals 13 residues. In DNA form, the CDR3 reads TGCAGCGTTGTTCGGGGAGGGACCGGGGAGCTGTTTTTT. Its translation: CSVVRGGTGELFF.

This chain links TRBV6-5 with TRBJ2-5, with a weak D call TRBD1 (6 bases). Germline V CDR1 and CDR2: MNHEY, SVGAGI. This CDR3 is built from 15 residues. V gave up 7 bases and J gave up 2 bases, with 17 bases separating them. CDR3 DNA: TGTGCCAGCACCTCTAGGACAGCCCCACAAGAGACCCAGTACTTC. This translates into CASTSRTAPQETQYF.

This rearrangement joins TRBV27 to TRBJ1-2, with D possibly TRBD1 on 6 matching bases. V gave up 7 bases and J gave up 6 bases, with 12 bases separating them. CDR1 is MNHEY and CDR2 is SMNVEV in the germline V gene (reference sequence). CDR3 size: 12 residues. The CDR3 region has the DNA TGTGCCAGCAAGACAGGAGGAAATGGCTACACCTTC. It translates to CASKTGGNGYTF.

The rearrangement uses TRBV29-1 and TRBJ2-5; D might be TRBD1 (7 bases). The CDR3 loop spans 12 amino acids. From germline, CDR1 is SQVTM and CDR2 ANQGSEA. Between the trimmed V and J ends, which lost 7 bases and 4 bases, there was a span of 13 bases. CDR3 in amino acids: CSGQGGGETQYF. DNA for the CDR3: TGCAGCGGCCAGGGGGGAGGAGAGACCCAGTACTTC.

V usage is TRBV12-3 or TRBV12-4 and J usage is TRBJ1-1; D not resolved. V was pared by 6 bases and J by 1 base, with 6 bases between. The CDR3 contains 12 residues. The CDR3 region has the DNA TGTGCCAGCAGCTTAAAGAACACTGAAGCTTTCTTT. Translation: CASSLKNTEAFF.

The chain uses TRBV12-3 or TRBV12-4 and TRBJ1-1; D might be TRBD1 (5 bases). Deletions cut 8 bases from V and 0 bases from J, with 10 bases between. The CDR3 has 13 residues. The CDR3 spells CASGQQLNTEAFF. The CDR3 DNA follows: TGTGCCAGCGGACAACAATTGAACACTGAAGCTTTCTTT.

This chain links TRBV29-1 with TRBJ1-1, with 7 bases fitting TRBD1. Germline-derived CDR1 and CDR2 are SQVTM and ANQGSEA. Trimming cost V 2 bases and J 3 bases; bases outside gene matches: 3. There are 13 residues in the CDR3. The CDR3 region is CSVETGEYTEAFF. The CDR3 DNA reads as TGCAGCGTTGAAACAGGGGAATACACTGAAGCTTTCTTT.